This T cell receptor (beta chain) is drawn from a study of blood T cell repertoires in COVID-19. For the study at large: The United States, Italy and Spain were the sources of the acute and convalescent COVID-19 samples. T cells, B-cell-depleted T cells, or PBMCs supplied cDNA or gDNA.

The V gene lost 0 bases and the J gene lost 6 bases, with 11 bases spanning the gap. CDR1 is SGHAT and CDR2 is FQNNGV in the germline V gene. The CDR3 has 14 residues. Original handling: By means of reference gene primer amplification, nucleated cell counts were estimated. Measured with immunoSEQ multiplex PCR; TCRdb has only the in-frame clones, and not every one. V, J and clone size are taken as reported in that table, and D and trimming were inferred from the DNA itself. The sample consists of 74,000 or so clones, around 91% of them appearing once. This chain uses TRBV11-2 with TRBJ2-5; no clear D gene. The source material was peripheral blood. The TCR sequence derives from a man aged 50 or older with acute or convalescent COVID-19. DNA for the CDR3: TGTGCCAGCAGCTTAGAGGCTGATCAACAGACCCAGTACTTC. It specifies CASSLEADQQTQYF.